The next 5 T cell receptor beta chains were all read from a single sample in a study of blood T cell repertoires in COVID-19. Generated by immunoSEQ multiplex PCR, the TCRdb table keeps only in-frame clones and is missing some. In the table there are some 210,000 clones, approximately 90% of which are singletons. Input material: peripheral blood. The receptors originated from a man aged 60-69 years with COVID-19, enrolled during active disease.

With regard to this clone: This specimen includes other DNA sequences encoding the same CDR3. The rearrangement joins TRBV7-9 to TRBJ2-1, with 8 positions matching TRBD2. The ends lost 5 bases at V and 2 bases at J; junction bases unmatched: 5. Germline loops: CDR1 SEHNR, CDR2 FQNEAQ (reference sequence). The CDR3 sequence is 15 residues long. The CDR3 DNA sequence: TGTGCCAGCAGCCCCACCGGGGGGGCCTACAATGAGCAGTTCTTC. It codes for CASSPTGGAYNEQFF.

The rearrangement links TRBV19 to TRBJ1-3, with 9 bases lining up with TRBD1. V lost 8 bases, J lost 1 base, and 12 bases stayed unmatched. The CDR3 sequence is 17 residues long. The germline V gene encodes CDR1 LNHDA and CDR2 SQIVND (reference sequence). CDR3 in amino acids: CASASPGTGFSGNTIYF. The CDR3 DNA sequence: TGTGCCAGTGCCAGCCCCGGGACAGGGTTTTCTGGAAACACCATATATTTT.

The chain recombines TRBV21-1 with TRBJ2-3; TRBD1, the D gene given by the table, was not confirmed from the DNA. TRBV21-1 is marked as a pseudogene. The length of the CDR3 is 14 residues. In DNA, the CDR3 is TGTGCCAGCAATTCGGACACCTCCTCCGATACGCAGTATTTT. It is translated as CASNSDTSSDTQYF.

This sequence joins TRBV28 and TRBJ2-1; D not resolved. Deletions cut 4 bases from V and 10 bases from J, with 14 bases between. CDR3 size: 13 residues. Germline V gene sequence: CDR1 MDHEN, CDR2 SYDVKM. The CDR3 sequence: CASSSPPHYEQFF. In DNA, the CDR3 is TGTGCCAGCAGTTCGCCCCCTCACTACGAGCAGTTCTTC.

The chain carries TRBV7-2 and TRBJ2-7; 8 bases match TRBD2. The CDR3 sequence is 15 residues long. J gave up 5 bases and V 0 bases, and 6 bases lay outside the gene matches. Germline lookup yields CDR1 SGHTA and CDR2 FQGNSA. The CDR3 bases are TGTGCCAGCAGCTTAGCAAGCGGGAGCATCCACGAGCAGTACTTC. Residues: CASSLASGSIHEQYF. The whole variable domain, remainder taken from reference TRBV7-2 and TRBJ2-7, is GAGVSQSPSNKVTEKGKDVELRCDPISGHTALYWYRQSLGQGLEFLIYFQGNSAPDKSGLPSDRFSAERTGGSVSTLTIQRTQQEDSAVYLCASSLASGSIHEQYFGPGTRLTVT.